A selection of T cell receptor beta chains follows, all from one sample in a study of cytomegalovirus exposure and HLA in healthy donors. Profiled with immunoSEQ multiplex PCR; TCRdb holds only in-frame clones, not every one. The table records around 70,000 clones, around 94% of them present only once. Sequenced: PBMCs. The receptors shown here come from a woman between 18 and 29 years old in good health and CMV-seropositive. Both conserved end residues are trimmed from each CDR3.

TRBJ1-2,TRBV5-1,ASSSGVVDYGYT
TRBJ2-1,TRBV18,ASSPDRGAEQF
TRBJ1-1,TRBV5-1,ASSLDGQKNTEAF
TRBJ2-5,TRBV29-1,SADDGDRGETQY
TRBJ2-3,TRBV4-3,ASSNRGRGTDTQY
TRBJ2-7,TRBV11-2,ASSPDRAKTEQY
TRBJ2-4,TRBV25-1,VLTGGKLRRNIQY
TRBJ1-1,TRBV5-1,ASTLEGLNTEAF
TRBJ2-7,TRBV19,ASSIGGYEQY
TRBJ1-1,TRBV19,ASSTFGQPTEAF
TRBJ2-7,TRBV4-1,ASSLGQSEAYEQY
TRBJ1-5,TRBV27,ASSFGHPNQPQH
TRBJ1-1,TRBV4-3,ASSQGIGVTVEAF
TRBJ2-7,TRBV29-1,SVEDTGNYEQY
TRBJ1-2,TRBV18,ASSPTRVNYGYT
TRBJ2-1,TRBV6-5,ASSYTRREGGDEQF
TRBJ2-1,TRBV5-1,ASSPTGVSYNEQF
TRBJ2-5,TRBV7-9,ASSHWTAITGETQY
TRBJ1-2,TRBV11-3,ASSAGTASGGYT
TRBJ2-7,TRBV21-1,ASSKLASGGVAGEQY
TRBJ2-1,TRBV27,ASSLGRAGYNEQF
TRBJ1-1,TRBV15,ATRLTGTARTEAF
TRBJ1-2,TRBV19,ASSLDRNNYGYT
TRBJ1-4,TRBV6-1,ASTRTAQTELF
TRBJ2-2,TRBV7-7,ASSWDRGDTGELF
TRBJ2-2,TRBV14,ASSQVLTSGNTGELF
TRBJ1-2,TRBV27,ASSLQTGNYGYT
TRBJ2-7,TRBV29-1,SVEMKGWEGSYEQY
TRBJ2-2,TRBV5-1,ASSLVPGANTGELF
TRBJ2-1,TRBV11-2,ASSSLDGAYNEQF
TRBJ1-2,TRBV5-1,ASSLFRDSINYGYT
TRBJ2-5,TRBV18,ASSQSGAQETQY
TRBJ2-3,TRBV30,AWRVNTGLPQY
TRBJ2-3,TRBV30,AWSWLAGGREEDTQY
TRBJ1-1,TRBV29-1,SVRTGGAGTEAF
TRBJ2-3,TRBV7-3,ASSLTSRGLAGGSTDTQY
TRBJ1-1,TRBV19,ASSTKTGTEAF
TRBJ2-1,TRBV19,ASNNGGAGYNEQF
TRBJ1-5,TRBV23-1,ASSPSKTDKYSNQPQH
TRBJ2-7,TRBV6-4,ASTVTGVGEQY
TRBJ1-1,TRBV2,ASGLHTGVMNTEAF